The 22 T cell receptor beta chains given below trace back to one sample, sequenced in a study of metastatic and nonmetastatic thyroid tumors. None of the patients had undergone any treatment ahead of thyroid surgery. With MiXCR, TCRdb called clones anew from the PCR reads. The table lists tens of thousands of clones, under 20% of them singletons, with roughly 22% in the top ten. The sequenced sample consisted of blood. The source of these receptors is a female donor with papillary thyroid cancer or a benign thyroid nodule (not recorded which). Some clones in this sample may be carry-over from other donors' samples.

Concerning this clone: Given a much more abundant clone one base away, this may be a read error. The chain's CDR3 is CASRKQSGSTYTQYF. The CDR3 nucleotides read TGTGCCAGCAGAAAACAAAGCGGGAGCACATATACGCAGTATTTT. The rearrangement joins TRBV11-2 to TRBJ2-3; 8 nucleotides line up with TRBD2. CDR3 size: 15 residues. Germline assignment: CDR1 SGHAT and CDR2 FQNNGV.

This clone was seen a few times. One junction end disagrees with the germline gene, perhaps due to a read error. This chain uses TRBV6-5 with TRBJ2-7; a weak D match, TRBD1 (6 bases). This CDR3 has 16 residues. Germline lookup yields CDR1 MNHEY and CDR2 SVGAGI. The CDR3 region is CASSCNDPGHSYGQYF. CDR3 sequence (DNA): TGTGCCAGCAGTTGCAACGACCCGGGACATTCCTACGGGCAGTACTTC.

Within the sample, this clone is medium-sized. The CDR3 region is CASSAQSGSGTDTQYF. Written as DNA, the CDR3 is TGTGCCAGCAGTGCTCAATCCGGAAGCGGGACAGATACGCAGTATTTT. The chain combines TRBV6-1 with TRBJ2-3; D may be TRBD2 (6 bases). V was cut by 4 bases and J by 3 bases, with 17 bases left in between. The germline CDR1 and CDR2 sequences are MNHNS and SASEGT. This CDR3 is built from 16 residues.

In its sample, this clone was seen a few times. V usage is TRBV6-1 and J usage is TRBJ2-7; TRBD2 aligns across 13 bases. Germline CDR1 and CDR2: MNHNS and SASEGT. The CDR3 is 15 residues long. Losses at the gene ends were 6 bases for V and 4 bases for J; bases not matched to a gene: 6. CDR3 protein: CASSRLAGGEYEQYF. The CDR3 bases are TGTGCCAGCAGCAGACTAGCGGGGGGAGAATACGAGCAGTACTTC.

This clone is a singleton in its sample. This sequence joins TRBV30 and TRBJ1-6; no firm D call. Trimming stripped 2 bases from V and 5 bases from J, with 10 bases between. The CDR3 has 14 residues. Per germline, CDR1 GTSNPN and CDR2 SVGIG (reference sequence). CDR3 DNA sequence: TGTGCCTGGAGTTTGGCCGGGAATAATTCACCCCTCCACTTT. This translates into CAWSLAGNNSPLHF.

This clone was observed many times. The rearrangement joins TRBV7-2 to TRBJ1-4; 8 bases match TRBD1. V lost 6 bases and J lost 5; bases outside the gene matches: 5. This CDR3 is 14 amino acids long. Germline-derived CDR1 and CDR2 are SGHTA and FQGNSA. CDR3 in DNA: TGTGCCAGCAGTTTACAGGGGGTAAATGAAAAACTGTTTTTT. Translating gives CASSLQGVNEKLFF.

This clone has ten or more counts. The chain links TRBV20-1 to TRBJ2-1; D possibly matches TRBD1 or TRBD2 (6 bases each). Trimming removed 6 bases at V and 2 bases at J, with 11 bases between. Germline loops: CDR1 DFQATT, CDR2 SNEGSKA (reference sequence). This CDR3 contains 13 residues. CDR3 region: CSARGDAYNEQFF. CDR3 sequence (DNA): TGCAGTGCAAGGGGGGATGCCTACAATGAGCAGTTCTTC.

In this sample, this clone turned up many times. This chain joins TRBV30 and TRBJ1-1, with D tentatively TRBD1 (6 bases). This CDR3 spans 14 amino acids. Trimming left V 5 bases short and J 2 bases short, with 15 bases between. Germline values: CDR1 GTSNPN, CDR2 SVGIG (reference sequence). CDR3 residues: CAWLFPGQNTEAFF. The CDR3 coding sequence is TGTGCCTGGCTATTCCCGGGACAAAACACTGAAGCTTTCTTT.

This clone was seen at least ten times. The chain combines TRBV20-1 with TRBJ2-6; a possible D gene is TRBD1 (6 bases). CDR1 DFQATT and CDR2 SNEGSKA come from the germline V gene (reference sequence). This CDR3 comprises 14 residues. Trimming stripped 6 bases from V and 0 bases from J, with 9 bases between. The CDR3 DNA is TGCAGTGCCATGGACAGCTCTGGGGCCAACGTCCTGACTTTC. Its protein is CSAMDSSGANVLTF.

This clone came up many times. The V call is TRBV12-3 or TRBV12-4, the J call TRBJ2-1; D is undetermined. V lost 4 bases, J lost 8 bases, and 9 bases lay in between. This CDR3 region has 12 residues. CDR3 DNA sequence: TGTGCCAGCAGTTCGGGTACCGATGAGCAGTTCTTC. It specifies CASSSGTDEQFF.

This clone was observed at least ten times. The chain has TRBV28 and TRBJ1-1; 10 bases are shared with TRBD1. The junction had 0 bases not matched to a gene; V was cut back by 2 bases and J by 6 bases. CDR3 length: 13 amino acids. Germline CDR1 and CDR2: MDHEN and SYDVKM. CDR3 sequence: CASSLGQGAEAFF. DNA of the CDR3: TGTGCCAGCAGTTTAGGACAGGGGGCTGAAGCTTTCTTT.

This clone was counted ten times or more. The V call is TRBV12-3 or TRBV12-4, the J call TRBJ1-2; 8 bases align to TRBD1. This CDR3 is built from 13 residues. V shed 1 base, J shed 6 bases, and the junction held 1 base outside the gene matches. CDR3 sequence (DNA): TGTGCCAGCAGTTTAGGCAGGGGGCATGGCTACACCTTC. It codes for CASSLGRGHGYTF.

The chain is built from TRBV6-5 and TRBJ2-7; the D is unclear. Germline V CDR1 and CDR2: MNHEY, SVGAGI. V shed 2 bases and J shed 2 bases, with 7 bases lying between them. The CDR3 totals 13 residues. The CDR3, as DNA: TGTGCCAGCAGTTACGACGGTACCTACGAGCAGTACTTC. Encoded protein: CASSYDGTYEQYF.

This clone was seen a few times. This may be a read error: a much more frequent sequence differs by one nucleotide. This CDR3 fails to terminate in the conserved phenylalanine or tryptophan, so it likely reflects a read error. The chain couples TRBV2 to TRBJ2-5, with a weak D call TRBD2 (5 bases). Trimming took 7 bases from V and 4 from J, leaving 7 bases between them. Per germline, CDR1 SNHLY and CDR2 FYNNEI. The CDR3 has 11 residues. CDR3 protein: CASTAGETQYL. For the CDR3, the DNA is TGTGCCAGCACGGCGGGAGAGACCCAGTACCTC.

This clone has more than one count but fewer than ten. This rearrangement joins TRBV5-1 to TRBJ2-2; TRBD1 matches 8 bases. Germline V gene sequence: CDR1 SGHRS, CDR2 YFSETQ. This CDR3 contains 16 residues. V was pared by 2 bases and J by 3 bases, with 6 bases of the junction left unmatched. The CDR3 is CASSFIGQGDTGELFF. The CDR3 nucleotides read TGCGCCAGCAGCTTTATTGGACAGGGTGACACCGGGGAGCTGTTTTTT.

This clone was seen many times. The junction departs from germline at one end; a sequencing error may be responsible. The V call is TRBV19, the J call TRBJ1-3; tentative D call: TRBD1 (6 bases). The length of the CDR3 is 14 residues. CDR1 and CDR2 (germline): LNHDA, SQIVND (reference sequence). For the CDR3, the DNA is TGTGCCTGTAGTATCGGACAGCTTGGAAACACCATATATTTT. Its protein is CACSIGQLGNTIYF.

The chain joins TRBV5-1 to TRBJ2-1; the match to TRBD2 covers 10 bases. The CDR3 loop spans 16 amino acids. Germline CDR1 and CDR2: SGHRS and YFSETQ. V lost 2 bases and J lost 6; bases outside the gene matches: 8. In DNA form, the CDR3 reads TGCGCCAGCAGCTTTTCAGTAGCGGGGGGAAGCAATGAGCAGTTCTTC. It codes for CASSFSVAGGSNEQFF.

This clone showed up many times. This chain's CDR3 is CASSLGVDREKFF. The CDR3 region has the DNA TGTGCCAGCAGCTTAGGGGTGGACAGGGAAAAGTTCTTC. The V call is TRBV7-6, the J call TRBJ2-1; 8 bases fit TRBD1. The V and J ends lost 1 base and 14 bases, in that order; junction bases with no gene match: 7. Germline V gene lookup returns CDR1 SGHVS and CDR2 FNYEAQ. This CDR3 contains 13 residues.

This clone was seen at least ten times. The chain couples TRBV7-2 to TRBJ2-1, with 7 nucleotides matching TRBD1. The CDR3 contains 12 residues. Germline values: CDR1 SGHTA, CDR2 FQGNSA. Trimming cost V 3 bases and J 10 bases; bases outside gene matches: 3. The CDR3 spells CASSFSRGEQFF. In DNA form, the CDR3 reads TGTGCCAGCAGCTTTTCCAGGGGGGAGCAGTTCTTC.

Concerning this clone itself: At one end, the junction sequence differs from germline, possibly due to a read error. The genes are TRBV6-5 and TRBJ2-5, with D maybe TRBD2 (5 bases). The CDR3 is 16 residues long. Germline CDR1 reads MNHEY; CDR2 reads SVGAGI. The chain's CDR3 is CASGYHTTGNQETQYF. The DNA for the CDR3 is TGTGCCAGCGGTTACCACACTACCGGGAACCAAGAGACCCAGTACTTC.

This clone was recorded a few times. A much more abundant neighbour one base away suggests this may be a read error. The chain has TRBV2 and TRBJ1-5, with D uncertain. Germline lookup yields CDR1 SNHLY and CDR2 FYNNEI. This CDR3 is built from 11 residues. Trimming removed 3 bases at V and 5 bases at J, with 2 bases between. This CDR3 reads CASSDYQPQHF. The CDR3 bases are TGTGCCAGCAGTGACTATCAGCCCCAGCATTTT.

The chain carries TRBV5-1 and TRBJ2-2; TRBD2 matches at 10 bases. This CDR3 spans 16 amino acids. Trimming at V came to 2 bases and at J to 1 base, leaving 2 bases not matched to a gene. Germline CDR1 SGHRS, CDR2 YFSETQ. Here the CDR3 reads CASSFGTSENTGELFF. The DNA for the CDR3 is TGCGCCAGCAGCTTCGGGACTAGCGAGAACACCGGGGAGCTGTTTTTT.